This TCR beta chain derives from a study of cytomegalovirus exposure and HLA in healthy donors. Study-wide context: The roughly 130 validation repertoires, a later analysis reported, used the same platform as the approximately 730 repertoires from the first cohort. Study conclusions and caveats: Most TCR sequences showed up rarely, but some public TCRs showed up in many donors. Reported performance of the classifier showed diagnosis of cytomegalovirus status with high specificity and sensitivity.

Sequencing was performed with immunoSEQ multiplex PCR; in TCRdb, only in-frame clones are kept and a portion is missing. The table includes about 110,000 clones, roughly 88% detected once. The donors belonged to the roughly 110-subject validation cohort, separate from the approximately 700-subject first cohort. Comments on this clone: The antigen is unknown.

CDR1 and CDR2 from the germline V gene are MGHRA and YSYEKL. The V gene end was trimmed by 0 bases and the J gene end by 5 bases; junction bases not matched to a gene: 13. The CDR3 loop spans 18 amino acids. The TCR comes from a woman younger than 45 in good health and CMV-seropositive. The chain combines TRBV4-1 with TRBJ2-5; TRBD1 aligns across 9 bases. The sample taken for sequencing was PBMCs. Here the CDR3 DNA reads TGCGCCAGCAGCCAAGATGGGGCCGGGACAGGGAGAAAGGAGACCCAGTACTTC. Protein product: CASSQDGAGTGRKETQYF.